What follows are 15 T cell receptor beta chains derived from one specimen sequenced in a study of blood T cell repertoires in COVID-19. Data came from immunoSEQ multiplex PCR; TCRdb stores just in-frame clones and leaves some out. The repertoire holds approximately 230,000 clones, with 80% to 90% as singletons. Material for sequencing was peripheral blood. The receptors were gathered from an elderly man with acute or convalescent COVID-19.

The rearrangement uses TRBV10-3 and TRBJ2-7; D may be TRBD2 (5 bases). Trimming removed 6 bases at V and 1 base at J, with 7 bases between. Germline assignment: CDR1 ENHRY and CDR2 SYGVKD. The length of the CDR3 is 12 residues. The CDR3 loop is CAISGNSYEQYF. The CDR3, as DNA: TGTGCCATCAGCGGGAATTCCTACGAGCAGTACTTC.

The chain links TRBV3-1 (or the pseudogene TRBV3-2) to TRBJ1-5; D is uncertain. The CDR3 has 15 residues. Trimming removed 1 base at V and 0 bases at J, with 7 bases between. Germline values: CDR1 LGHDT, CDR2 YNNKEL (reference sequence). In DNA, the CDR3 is TGTGCCAGCAGCCAAGGGAGAAGTAGCAATCAGCCCCAGCATTTT. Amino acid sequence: CASSQGRSSNQPQHF.

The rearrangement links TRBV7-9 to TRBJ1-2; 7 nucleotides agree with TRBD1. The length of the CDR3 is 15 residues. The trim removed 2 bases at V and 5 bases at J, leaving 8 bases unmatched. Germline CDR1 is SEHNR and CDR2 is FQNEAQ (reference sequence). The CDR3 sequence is CASSLQTGSGYGYTF. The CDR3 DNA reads TGTGCCAGCAGCTTACAGACAGGGAGTGGATATGGCTACACCTTC.

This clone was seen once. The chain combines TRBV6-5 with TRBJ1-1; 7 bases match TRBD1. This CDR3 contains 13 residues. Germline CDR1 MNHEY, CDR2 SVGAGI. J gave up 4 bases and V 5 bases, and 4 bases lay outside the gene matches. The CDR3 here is CASSREGATEAFF. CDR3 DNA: TGTGCCAGCAGTAGAGAGGGGGCCACTGAAGCTTTCTTT.

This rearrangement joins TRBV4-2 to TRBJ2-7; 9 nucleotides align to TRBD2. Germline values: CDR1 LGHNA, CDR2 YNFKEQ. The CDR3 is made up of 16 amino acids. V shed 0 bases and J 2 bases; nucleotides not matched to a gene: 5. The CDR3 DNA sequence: TGTGCCAGCAGCCAAGAAGTTGCGGGAGGGCCCTACGAGCAGTACTTC. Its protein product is CASSQEVAGGPYEQYF.

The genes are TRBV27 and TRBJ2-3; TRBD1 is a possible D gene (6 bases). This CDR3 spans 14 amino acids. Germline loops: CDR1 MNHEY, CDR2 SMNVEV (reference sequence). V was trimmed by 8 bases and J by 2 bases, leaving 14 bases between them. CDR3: CASRDKYITDTQYF. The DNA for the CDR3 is TGTGCCAGCCGGGACAAATACATCACAGATACGCAGTATTTT.

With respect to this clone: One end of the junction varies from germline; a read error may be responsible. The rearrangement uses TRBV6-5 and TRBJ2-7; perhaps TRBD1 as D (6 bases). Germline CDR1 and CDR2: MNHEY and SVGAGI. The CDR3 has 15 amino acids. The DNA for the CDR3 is TGTGCCAGCAAATACCGGGACATGGATTCCTCCGAGCAGTACTTC. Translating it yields CASKYRDMDSSEQYF.

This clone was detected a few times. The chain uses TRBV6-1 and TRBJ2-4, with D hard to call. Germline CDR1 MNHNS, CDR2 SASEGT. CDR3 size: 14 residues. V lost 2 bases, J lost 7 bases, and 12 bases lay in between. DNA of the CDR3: TGTGCCAGCAGTGAAAGCCCCGGGTGGAACATTCAGTACTTC. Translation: CASSESPGWNIQYF.

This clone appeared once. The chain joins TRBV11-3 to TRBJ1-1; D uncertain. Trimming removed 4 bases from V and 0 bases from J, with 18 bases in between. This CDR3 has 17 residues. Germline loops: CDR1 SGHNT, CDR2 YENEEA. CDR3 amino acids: CASSSYVSSGVNTEAFF. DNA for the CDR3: TGTGCCAGCAGCTCATATGTATCGTCCGGGGTGAACACTGAAGCTTTCTTT.

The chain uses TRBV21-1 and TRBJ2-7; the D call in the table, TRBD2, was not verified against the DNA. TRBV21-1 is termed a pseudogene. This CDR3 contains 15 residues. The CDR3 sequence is CASSASGQSSYEQYF. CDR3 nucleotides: TGTGCCAGCAGCGCTAGCGGGCAAAGCTCCTACGAGCAGTACTTC.

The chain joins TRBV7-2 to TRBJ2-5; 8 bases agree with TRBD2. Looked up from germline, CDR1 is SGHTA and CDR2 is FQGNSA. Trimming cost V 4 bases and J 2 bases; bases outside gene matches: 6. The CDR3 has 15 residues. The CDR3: CASSSRLARQETQYF. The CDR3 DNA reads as TGTGCCAGCAGCTCCCGACTAGCGCGTCAAGAGACCCAGTACTTC.

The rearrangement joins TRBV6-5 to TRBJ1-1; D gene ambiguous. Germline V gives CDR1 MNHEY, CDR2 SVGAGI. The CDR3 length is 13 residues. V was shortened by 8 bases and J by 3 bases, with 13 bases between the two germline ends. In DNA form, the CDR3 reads TGTGCCAGCGGCGGGTATCCGGACACTGAAGCTTTCTTT. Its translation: CASGGYPDTEAFF.

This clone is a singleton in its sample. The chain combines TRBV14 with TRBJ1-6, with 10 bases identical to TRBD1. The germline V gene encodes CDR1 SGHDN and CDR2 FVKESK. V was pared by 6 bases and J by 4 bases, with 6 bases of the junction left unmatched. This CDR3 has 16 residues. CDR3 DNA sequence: TGTGCCAGCAGACTGACAGGGGGCGATTATAATTCACCCCTCCACTTT. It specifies CASRLTGGDYNSPLHF.

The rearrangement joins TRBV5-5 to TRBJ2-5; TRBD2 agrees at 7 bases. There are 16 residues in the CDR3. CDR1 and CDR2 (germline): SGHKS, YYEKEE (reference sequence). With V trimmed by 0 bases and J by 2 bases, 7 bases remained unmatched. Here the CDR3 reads CASSLAMRGGQETQYF. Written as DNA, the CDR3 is TGTGCCAGCAGCTTGGCGATGAGGGGAGGGCAAGAGACCCAGTACTTC.

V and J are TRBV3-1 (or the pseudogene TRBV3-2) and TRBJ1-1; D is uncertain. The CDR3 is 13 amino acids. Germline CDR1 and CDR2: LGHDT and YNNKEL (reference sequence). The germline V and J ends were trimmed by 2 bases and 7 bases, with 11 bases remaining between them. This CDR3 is CASSQYTASEAFF. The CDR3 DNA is TGTGCCAGCAGCCAATATACCGCTAGTGAAGCTTTCTTT.